The present T cell receptor (beta chain) was sequenced within a study of type 1 regulatory T cells (dated by TCRdb to the early 2020s). Notes on the research overall: An in vitro protocol by which a Tr1-enriched, alloantigen-specific CD4 T cell product named T-allo10 was generated was characterized in the study. Patients with hematological malignancies who were receiving allogeneic hematopoietic stem cell transplantation were the group in which T-allo10 was being clinically evaluated. The full study reports these points: Compared with non-Tr1 cells, Tr1 cells had a narrower TCR repertoire, and the study took this difference to reflect clonal expansion driven by alloantigen.

The run used an Illumina MiSeq. The public sequencing data were trimmed at Q25 with fastp and processed into clonotypes with MiXCR by TCRdb, which kept only in-frame beta chains. Rows with a matching CDR3 protein are joined into one entry that keeps the most common DNA and genes. This sample lists tens of thousands of distinct CDR3 sequences; less than 25% were detected once. Less than 10% of the sample goes to the ten largest clones. The CDR3 measures 14 amino acids from cysteine to phenylalanine. Only CDR3 DNA remains: 42 bases, in frame from the first base. At the junction V is shortened by 3 bases and J by 0 bases, with 10 bases in between. The germline V gene sets CDR1 to SGHRS and CDR2 to YFSETQ. Points on this clonotype: Its binding antigen is unknown. No base qualities exist here, and no much larger clone lies one base off it.

The V and J genes are TRBV5-1 and TRBJ2-7; the D gene is perhaps TRBD2, from 5 matching bases. The clonotype originates from a human donor in good health. The specimen was cultured type 1 regulatory T (Tr1) cells, either the whole culture or a sorted fraction (not recorded which). The cell subset or site tag for this specimen amounts to: type 1 regulatory T cells sorted from the T-allo10 product. The CDR3 protein is CASSSDGNSYEQYF. The DNA sequence follows: TGCGCCAGCAGCTCCGACGGGAACTCCTACGAGCAGTACTTC.